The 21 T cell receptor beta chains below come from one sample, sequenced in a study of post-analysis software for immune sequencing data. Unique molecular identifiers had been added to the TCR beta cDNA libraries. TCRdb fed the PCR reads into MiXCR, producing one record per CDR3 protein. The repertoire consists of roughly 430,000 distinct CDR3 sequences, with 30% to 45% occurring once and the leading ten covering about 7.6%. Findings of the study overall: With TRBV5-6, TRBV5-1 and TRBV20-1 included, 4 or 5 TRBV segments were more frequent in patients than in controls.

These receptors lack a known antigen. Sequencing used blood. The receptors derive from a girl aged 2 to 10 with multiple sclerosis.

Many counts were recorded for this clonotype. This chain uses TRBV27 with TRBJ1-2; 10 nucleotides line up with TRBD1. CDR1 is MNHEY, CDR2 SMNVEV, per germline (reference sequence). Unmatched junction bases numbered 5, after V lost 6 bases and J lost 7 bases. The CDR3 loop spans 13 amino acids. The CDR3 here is CASRGTGVIGYTF. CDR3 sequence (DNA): TGTGCCAGCAGGGGGACAGGGGTAATTGGCTACACCTTC.

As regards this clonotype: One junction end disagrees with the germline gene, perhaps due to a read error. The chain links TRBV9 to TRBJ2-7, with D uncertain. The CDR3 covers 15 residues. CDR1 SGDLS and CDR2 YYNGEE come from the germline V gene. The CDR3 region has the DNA TGTACCAGCAGCGTAGCTACGGGTAGAACCTACGAGCAGTACTTC. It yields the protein CTSSVATGRTYEQYF.

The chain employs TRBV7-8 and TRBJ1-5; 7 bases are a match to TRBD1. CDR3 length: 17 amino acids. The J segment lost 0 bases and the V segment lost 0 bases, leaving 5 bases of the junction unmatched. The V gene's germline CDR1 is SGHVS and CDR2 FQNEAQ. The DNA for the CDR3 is TGTGCCAGCAGCTTAGCCCAGGGGGTCTATAGCAATCAGCCCCAGCATTTT. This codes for CASSLAQGVYSNQPQHF.

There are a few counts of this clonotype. The CDR3 reads CATSDRTASSYNEQFF. CDR3 DNA: TGTGCCACCAGTGACCGGACAGCTAGCTCCTACAATGAGCAGTTCTTC. The J gene is TRBJ2-1, the V gene TRBV24-1, with D perhaps matching TRBD1 (6 bases). Trimming took off 4 bases at V and 0 bases at J, with 12 bases between the two ends. CDR1 KGHDR and CDR2 SFDVKD come from the germline V gene. This CDR3 region has 16 residues.

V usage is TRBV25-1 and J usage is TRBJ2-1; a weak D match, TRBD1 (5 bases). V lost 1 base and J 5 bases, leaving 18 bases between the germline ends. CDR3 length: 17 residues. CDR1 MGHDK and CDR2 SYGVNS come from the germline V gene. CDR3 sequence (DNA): TGTGCCAGCAGTGAATGGGCAGGGCACAATAAAGACAATGAGCAGTTCTTC. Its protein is CASSEWAGHNKDNEQFF.

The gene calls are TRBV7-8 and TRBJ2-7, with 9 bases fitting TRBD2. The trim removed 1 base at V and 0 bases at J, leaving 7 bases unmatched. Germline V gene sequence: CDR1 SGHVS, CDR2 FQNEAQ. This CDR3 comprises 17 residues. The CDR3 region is CASSLVGGRAVSYEQYF. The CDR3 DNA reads TGTGCCAGCAGCTTAGTGGGCGGGAGGGCTGTCTCCTACGAGCAGTACTTC.

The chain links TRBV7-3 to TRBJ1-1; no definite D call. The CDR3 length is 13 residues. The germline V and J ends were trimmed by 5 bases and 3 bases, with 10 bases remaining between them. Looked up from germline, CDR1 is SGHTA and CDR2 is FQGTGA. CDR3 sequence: CASSHGSDTEAFF. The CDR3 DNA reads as TGTGCCAGCAGCCACGGTTCGGACACTGAAGCTTTCTTT.

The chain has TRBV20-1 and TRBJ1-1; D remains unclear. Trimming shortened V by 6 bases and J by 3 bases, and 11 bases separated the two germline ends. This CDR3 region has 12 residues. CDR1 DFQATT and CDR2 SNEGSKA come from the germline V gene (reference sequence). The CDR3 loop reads CSAPWGDTEAFF. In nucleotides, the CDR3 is TGCAGTGCCCCCTGGGGAGACACTGAAGCTTTCTTT.

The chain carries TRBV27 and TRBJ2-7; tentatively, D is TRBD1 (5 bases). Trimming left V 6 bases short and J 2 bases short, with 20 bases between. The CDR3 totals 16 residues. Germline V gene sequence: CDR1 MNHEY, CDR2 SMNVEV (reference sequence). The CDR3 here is CASSLVPRDRTYEQYF. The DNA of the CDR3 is TGTGCCAGCAGCCTTGTACCGCGAGACAGAACCTACGAGCAGTACTTC.

This CDR3 is CASSLHDRNTEAFF. CDR3 sequence (DNA): TGTGCCAGCAGTTTACACGACAGGAACACTGAAGCTTTCTTT. This chain connects TRBV12-3 or TRBV12-4 to TRBJ1-1, with a weak D call TRBD1 (5 bases). Trimming stripped 2 bases from V and 1 base from J, with 8 bases between. This CDR3 contains 14 residues.

This CDR3 reads CSAFDLDEQYF. The CDR3 coding sequence is TGCAGTGCTTTCGACCTCGACGAGCAGTACTTC. The rearrangement uses TRBV20-1 and TRBJ2-5; D gene uncertain. The end of the DNA aligns better with TRBJ2-7, so the J call may be wrong. Germline V gives CDR1 DFQATT, CDR2 SNEGSKA (reference sequence). The CDR3 covers 11 residues.

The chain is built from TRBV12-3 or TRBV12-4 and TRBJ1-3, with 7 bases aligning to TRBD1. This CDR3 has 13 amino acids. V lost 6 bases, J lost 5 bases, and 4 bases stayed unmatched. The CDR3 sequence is CASSGTARNTIYF. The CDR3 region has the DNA TGTGCCAGCAGCGGGACAGCCAGAAACACCATATATTTT.

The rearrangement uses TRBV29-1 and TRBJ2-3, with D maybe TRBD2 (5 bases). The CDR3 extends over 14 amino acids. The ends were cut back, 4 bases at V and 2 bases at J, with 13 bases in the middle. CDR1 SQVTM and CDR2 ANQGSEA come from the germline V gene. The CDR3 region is CSVGQRLFTDTQYF. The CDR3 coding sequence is TGCAGCGTTGGTCAGCGGTTATTCACAGATACGCAGTATTTT.

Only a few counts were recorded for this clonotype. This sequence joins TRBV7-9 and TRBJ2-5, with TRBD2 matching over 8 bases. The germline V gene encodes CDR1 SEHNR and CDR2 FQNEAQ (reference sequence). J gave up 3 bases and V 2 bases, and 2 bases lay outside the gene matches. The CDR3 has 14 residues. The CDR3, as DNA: TGTGCCAGCAGCTTACCGGGAGGGAAAGAGACCCAGTACTTC. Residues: CASSLPGGKETQYF.

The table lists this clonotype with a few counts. The CDR3 nucleotides are TGTGCCAGCAGTTTGACTAACTACAATGAGCAGTTCTTC. Its protein is CASSLTNYNEQFF. The rearrangement links TRBV27 to TRBJ2-1, with TRBD2 as a possible D gene (5 bases). Germline loops: CDR1 MNHEY, CDR2 SMNVEV (reference sequence). The CDR3 totals 13 residues. With 3 bases removed from V and 3 bases from J, the gap between germline ends came to 6 bases.

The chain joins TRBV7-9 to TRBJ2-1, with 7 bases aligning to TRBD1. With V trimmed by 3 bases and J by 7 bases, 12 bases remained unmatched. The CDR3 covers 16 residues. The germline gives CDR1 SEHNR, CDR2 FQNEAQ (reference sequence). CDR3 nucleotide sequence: TGTGCCAGCAGCTTGGTGGGGAACAGGGGAAGGAATGAGCAGTTCTTC. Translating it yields CASSLVGNRGRNEQFF.

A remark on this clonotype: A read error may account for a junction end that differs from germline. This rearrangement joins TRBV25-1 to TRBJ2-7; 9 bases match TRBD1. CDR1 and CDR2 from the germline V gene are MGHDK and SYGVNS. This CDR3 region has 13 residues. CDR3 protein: CAGSGDRVGEQYF. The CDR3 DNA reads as TGTGCCGGCAGTGGGGACAGGGTGGGCGAGCAGTACTTC.

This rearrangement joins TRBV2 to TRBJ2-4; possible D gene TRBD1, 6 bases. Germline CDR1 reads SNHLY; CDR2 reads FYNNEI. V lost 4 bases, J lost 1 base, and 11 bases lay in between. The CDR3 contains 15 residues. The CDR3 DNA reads TGTGCCAGCAGTGCACCTCAGGGGGCCAAAAACATTCAGTACTTC. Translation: CASSAPQGAKNIQYF. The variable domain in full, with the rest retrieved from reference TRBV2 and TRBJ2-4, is EPEVTQTPSHQVTQMGQEVILRCVPISNHLYFYWYRQILGQKVEFLVSFYNNEISEKSEIFDDQFSVERPDGSNFTLKIRSTKLEDSAMYFCASSAPQGAKNIQYFGAGTRLSVL.

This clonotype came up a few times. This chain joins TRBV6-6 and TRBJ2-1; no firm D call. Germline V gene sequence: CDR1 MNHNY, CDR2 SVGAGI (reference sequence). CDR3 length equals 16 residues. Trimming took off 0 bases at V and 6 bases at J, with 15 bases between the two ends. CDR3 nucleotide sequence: TGTGCCAGCAGTTACTCATCTTCCCGTACCGGCAATGAGCAGTTCTTC. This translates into CASSYSSSRTGNEQFF.

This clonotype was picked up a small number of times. DNA of the CDR3: TGCAGCGTGCTGACAGGGGGCGGCGAGACCCAGTACTTC. This codes for CSVLTGGGETQYF. This sequence joins TRBV29-1 and TRBJ2-5; 10 bases match TRBD1. CDR1 is SQVTM and CDR2 is ANQGSEA in the germline V gene. Unmatched junction bases numbered 6, after V lost 6 bases and J lost 5 bases. The CDR3 is 13 residues long.

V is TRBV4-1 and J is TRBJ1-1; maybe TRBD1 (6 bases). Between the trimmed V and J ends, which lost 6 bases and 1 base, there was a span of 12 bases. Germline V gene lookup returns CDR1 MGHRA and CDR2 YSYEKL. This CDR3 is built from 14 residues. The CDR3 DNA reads TGCGCCAGCAGACTCAGGGGTGGGAACACTGAAGCTTTCTTT. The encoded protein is CASRLRGGNTEAFF.